This entry describes one T cell receptor beta chain. This clone's antigen is unknown. Base qualities were left out, and no much larger clone turns up one base away. This record comes from a study of resident and recirculating memory T cells in vitiligo (dated by TCRdb to 2017 to 2018). Background on the whole study: For TCR beta sequencing, epidermis was obtained by shave biopsy from two lesional and two nonlesional sites, and PBMCs were also collected, from each of a few stable vitiligo patients. Without cell sorting, samples were homogenized immediately before genomic DNA was extracted using the Qiagen DNeasy Blood & Tissue Kit. The human TCR beta sequencing was designed to test whether specific clones found in lesional vitiligo skin differed from the clones found in nonlesional skin and in blood.

Vitiligo counted as stable when lesions had not changed during the previous 6 months. Stable patients also had to lack confetti depigmentation, a clinical sign of active vitiligo. Patients who had been treated within the previous three months were excluded. PBMCs were isolated from heparinized blood by Ficoll density gradient centrifugation and were subsequently flash-frozen. The germline V gene gives CDR1 as SNHLY and CDR2 as FYNNEI. Including cysteine and phenylalanine, the CDR3 has 15 amino acids. Kept here is only the CDR3 DNA, which spans 45 bases and is read in frame from base 1. Between the V and J ends, shortened by 6 bases and 0 bases respectively, the junction contains 9 bases. TCR beta chains were amplified from genomic DNA using the immunoSEQ hsTCRB kit. The immunoSEQ service ran the sequencing of the TCR beta libraries on an Illumina MiSeq instrument. The study's processing was this. Repertoire data were analyzed with the immunoSEQ Analyzer. This is the immuneACCESS table as TCRdb keeps it, with only in-frame sequences that have V and J called. A part of the clones is gone; compared with another copy, unresolved V genes explain less than half, and the rest is unexplained. Clone size and the V and J calls come from that table; the DNA yielded D and trimming. Counted in this sample were 70,000 to 85,000 clones; approximately 90% of them appeared once. The ten largest make up over 4.5% of the sample.

Points the paper makes about the study in general: No unique dominant TCR clone was detected, and clonality varied among vitiligo lesions. TCR sequences were not conserved across biopsy sites or patients, suggesting that different T cell clones infiltrate different lesions, described as private specificity. Overlap and correlation analysis found no significant repertoire overlap between any two biopsies, even biopsies from the same patient, apart from each lesion compared with itself. Future mechanistic studies are needed so that the relative contributions of the lesion-infiltrating T cell clones and of human Trm versus Tcm pools can be evaluated.

The chain couples TRBV2 to TRBJ2-6, with a weak D call of TRBD2 (6 bases match). This receptor was taken from a male donor with vitiligo. Sequenced material: blood. The DNA reads as follows: TGTGCCAGCAGCGGCGGGATCTCTGGGGCCAACGTCCTGACTTTC. It codes for CASSGGISGANVLTF.